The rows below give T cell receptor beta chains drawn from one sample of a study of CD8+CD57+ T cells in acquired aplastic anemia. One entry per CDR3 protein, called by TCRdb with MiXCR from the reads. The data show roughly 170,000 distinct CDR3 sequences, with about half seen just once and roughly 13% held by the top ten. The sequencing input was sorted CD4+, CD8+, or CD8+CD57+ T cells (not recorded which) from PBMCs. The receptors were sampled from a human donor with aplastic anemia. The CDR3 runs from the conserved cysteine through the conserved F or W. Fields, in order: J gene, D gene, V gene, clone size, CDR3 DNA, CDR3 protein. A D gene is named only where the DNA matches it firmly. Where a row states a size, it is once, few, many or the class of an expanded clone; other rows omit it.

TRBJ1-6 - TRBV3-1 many TGTGCCAGCAGCTTACGTGAGAATAATTCACCCCTCCACTTT CASSLRENNSPLHF
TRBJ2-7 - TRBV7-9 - TGTGCCAGCAGCTCATATCGACAGGACGAGCAGTACTTC CASSSYRQDEQYF
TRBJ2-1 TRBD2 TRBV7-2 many TGTGCCAGCAGCTTAGCGTGGCGAATAGCGGGGGTACGACGTGAGCAGTTCTTC CASSLAWRIAGVRREQFF
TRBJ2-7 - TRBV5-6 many TGTGCCAGCAGCTTGTTCGGCCACGAGCAGTACTTC CASSLFGHEQYF
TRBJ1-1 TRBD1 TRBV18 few TGTGCCAGCTCACCCCCGGGACAGCACACTGAAGCTTTCTTT CASSPPGQHTEAFF
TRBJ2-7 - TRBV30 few TGTGCCTGGAGTGTACTCCAGGGAAACTACGAGCAGTACTTC CAWSVLQGNYEQYF
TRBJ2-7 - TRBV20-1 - TGCAGTGCTAGAGATGCTACAGGTTACGAGCAGTACTTC CSARDATGYEQYF
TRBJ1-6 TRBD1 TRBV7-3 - TGTGCCAGCAGCTGGGACAGCAATTCACCCCTCCACTTT CASSWDSNSPLHF
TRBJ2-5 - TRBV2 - TGTGCCAGCAAGGAATTTCCTTACCAAGAGACCCAGTACTTC CASKEFPYQETQYF
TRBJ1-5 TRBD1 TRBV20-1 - TGCAGCCTGACAGGGGGGGAAAATCAGCCCCAGCATTTT CSLTGGENQPQHF
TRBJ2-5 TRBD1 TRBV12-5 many TGTGCTAGTGGTTTGTCAGGGGGCAGGGAGACCCAGTACTTC CASGLSGGRETQYF
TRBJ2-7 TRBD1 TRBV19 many TGTGCCAGTAGTAGCATTCACGACAGGGGCTACGAGCAGTACTTC CASSSIHDRGYEQYF
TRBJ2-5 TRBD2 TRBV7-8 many TGTGCCAGCAGCCTGGGACTAGCGGGGGGCCAAGAGACCCAGTACTTC CASSLGLAGGQETQYF
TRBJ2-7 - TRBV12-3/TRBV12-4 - TGTGCCAGTGTTGACTCTACGGGGCGTGGGTACTTC CASVDSTGRGYF
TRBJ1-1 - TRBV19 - TGTGCCAGTAGTCTCGGACGTTTCGAAGCTTTCTTT CASSLGRFEAFF
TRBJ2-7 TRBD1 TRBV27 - TGTGCCAGCAGTTTATCAATAGACAGGGCTGGCTACGAGCAGTACTTC CASSLSIDRAGYEQYF
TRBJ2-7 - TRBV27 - TGTGCCAGCAGTTTGGAGGGGACCGTTTCCTACGAGCAGTACTTC CASSLEGTVSYEQYF